The clone carrying this TCR beta chain has more than one count but fewer than ten. Its antigen is undetermined. This record belongs to a study of blood T cells in healthy people across ages. Turning to the study itself: In model experiments, template switching was able to capture about one barcoded beta molecule for every two T cells that were present.

Overall study findings and caveats: Long-lived donors had more naive CD4+ cells and higher diversity than aged donors. When one million T cells were used, diversity estimates were thought to be underestimates.

For the second PCR, which ran for about 7 to 11 cycles, a sample-barcoded 5' primer and a J-beta primer mix were used. Sequencing of every sample gave 2.5 million or more CDR3-containing paired-end reads. TCRdb re-called the 5' RACE reads with MiXCR, one entry per CDR3 protein. The profile covers 1,500,000 or so distinct CDR3 sequences, with under 55% appearing a single time and approximately 4% taken by the ten largest. Germline CDR1 reads MGHDK; CDR2 reads SYGVNS. V was clipped by 1 base and J by 4 bases, with 12 bases between them. The CDR3 totals 15 residues. This clonotype was sampled from a woman aged 18-30 years in good health. The chain employs TRBV25-1 and TRBJ2-3, with a possible D match to TRBD2 (6 bases). Sequencing input: blood. CDR3 amino acids: CASSEFGGVPDTQYF. The CDR3 DNA sequence: TGTGCCAGCAGTGAATTCGGGGGAGTCCCAGATACGCAGTATTTT.